Listed below are T cell receptor beta chains from one sample, sequenced in a study of patients and donors after allogeneic stem cell transplantation. Each CDR3 protein gets one entry after TCRdb re-called the RT-PCR reads with MiXCR. The profile shows over 400,000 distinct CDR3 sequences, approximately 16% of them singletons. The sequencing input was blood, either unsorted or a sorted T cell fraction (not recorded which). Receptors originate from a human donor who was either an allogeneic HSCT recipient or a stem cell or donor lymphocyte infusion donor (not recorded which). It is not recorded whose cells these are; they may come from a transplant donor. The conserved cysteine and the conserved F or W are not part of the CDR3 here. The order of the fields is V gene, J gene, D gene, CDR3 protein. D genes are given only for firm matches.

V gene: TRBV12-3/TRBV12-4; J gene: TRBJ1-5; D gene: -; CDR3 protein: ASSQQGKQPQH
V gene: TRBV20-1; J gene: TRBJ1-5; D gene: TRBD1; CDR3 protein: SARGGQPNSNQPQH
V gene: TRBV20-1; J gene: TRBJ2-6; D gene: -; CDR3 protein: SAKKILPSGANVLT
V gene: TRBV9; J gene: TRBJ2-7; D gene: TRBD2; CDR3 protein: ASSGGASGTSYEQY
V gene: TRBV27; J gene: TRBJ1-1; D gene: -; CDR3 protein: ASSFGPKNTEAF
V gene: TRBV9; J gene: TRBJ2-7; D gene: -; CDR3 protein: ASGRDPAYEQY
V gene: TRBV11-2; J gene: TRBJ2-1; D gene: TRBD1; CDR3 protein: ASSLGRTGGHEQF
V gene: TRBV9; J gene: TRBJ2-1; D gene: -; CDR3 protein: ASSVGPGQNNEQF
V gene: TRBV11-2; J gene: TRBJ2-7; D gene: -; CDR3 protein: ASSLLRSVYSYEQY
V gene: TRBV5-1; J gene: TRBJ2-3; D gene: TRBD2; CDR3 protein: ASTQLAGGTDTQY
V gene: TRBV20-1; J gene: TRBJ2-2; D gene: -; CDR3 protein: SARGSGGELF
V gene: TRBV7-9; J gene: TRBJ2-1; D gene: -; CDR3 protein: ASSAEGLYNEQF
V gene: TRBV7-2; J gene: TRBJ2-3; D gene: TRBD2; CDR3 protein: ASSKGLAGGTDTQY
V gene: TRBV11-2; J gene: TRBJ1-5; D gene: -; CDR3 protein: ASSLVHRVGDSNQPQH
V gene: TRBV6-1; J gene: TRBJ2-3; D gene: TRBD2; CDR3 protein: ASSPSGGETDTQY
V gene: TRBV7-9; J gene: TRBJ1-1; D gene: TRBD1; CDR3 protein: ASSFGQGGAEAF
V gene: TRBV2; J gene: TRBJ2-1; D gene: -; CDR3 protein: ARGTSYNEQF
V gene: TRBV29-1; J gene: TRBJ2-7; D gene: -; CDR3 protein: SVEVGLGEQY
V gene: TRBV5-1; J gene: TRBJ2-3; D gene: -; CDR3 protein: ASSSEIPSTDTQY
V gene: TRBV2; J gene: TRBJ1-2; D gene: TRBD1; CDR3 protein: ASRRTGGLDYGYT
V gene: TRBV12-3/TRBV12-4; J gene: TRBJ1-4; D gene: TRBD1; CDR3 protein: ASSDRPGGTNEKLF
V gene: TRBV12-3/TRBV12-4; J gene: TRBJ1-1; D gene: -; CDR3 protein: ASSSGTPSEAF
V gene: TRBV14; J gene: TRBJ2-1; D gene: -; CDR3 protein: ASSPGTHNEQF
V gene: TRBV20-1; J gene: TRBJ2-5; D gene: -; CDR3 protein: SARAPPETQY
V gene: TRBV12-5; J gene: TRBJ2-7; D gene: -; CDR3 protein: ASGLVLGQGASYEQY
V gene: TRBV7-9; J gene: TRBJ2-3; D gene: -; CDR3 protein: ASSFSKGTDTQY
V gene: TRBV12-3/TRBV12-4; J gene: TRBJ2-5; D gene: -; CDR3 protein: ASSLGPVETQY
V gene: TRBV27; J gene: TRBJ2-7; D gene: TRBD2; CDR3 protein: ASSPLAGPYEQY
V gene: TRBV12-3/TRBV12-4; J gene: TRBJ2-7; D gene: TRBD1; CDR3 protein: ASSGTVPYEQY
V gene: TRBV9; J gene: TRBJ2-3; D gene: -; CDR3 protein: ASSPLGWADTQY
V gene: TRBV12-3/TRBV12-4; J gene: TRBJ2-3; D gene: TRBD1; CDR3 protein: ASSWGTEGDTQY
V gene: TRBV7-3; J gene: TRBJ1-1; D gene: -; CDR3 protein: ASSLTPVMNTEAF
V gene: TRBV4-1; J gene: TRBJ2-7; D gene: TRBD2; CDR3 protein: ASSQRGAGESSYEQY
V gene: TRBV15; J gene: TRBJ2-5; D gene: TRBD2; CDR3 protein: ATVEGRSGGKETQY
V gene: TRBV29-1; J gene: TRBJ2-2; D gene: -; CDR3 protein: SVDRGEAGELF
V gene: TRBV5-1; J gene: TRBJ2-5; D gene: -; CDR3 protein: ASSLARGAGTEETQY
V gene: TRBV20-1; J gene: TRBJ1-1; D gene: -; CDR3 protein: SARDLGVYTEAF
V gene: TRBV7-2; J gene: TRBJ2-7; D gene: -; CDR3 protein: ASSWGGRGAYEQY
V gene: TRBV20-1; J gene: TRBJ1-4; D gene: -; CDR3 protein: SASGATNEKLF
V gene: TRBV5-6; J gene: TRBJ1-1; D gene: TRBD1; CDR3 protein: ASSYNVGTGRMYTEAF
V gene: TRBV10-3; J gene: TRBJ2-7; D gene: TRBD2; CDR3 protein: AIRPTSGAYEQY
V gene: TRBV20-1; J gene: TRBJ2-5; D gene: -; CDR3 protein: SARRDTPRAETQY
V gene: TRBV7-2; J gene: TRBJ1-5; D gene: -; CDR3 protein: ASSLSSIGNQPQH
V gene: TRBV7-2; J gene: TRBJ1-2; D gene: -; CDR3 protein: ASQSRSLYGYT
V gene: TRBV6-2/TRBV6-3; J gene: TRBJ1-5; D gene: -; CDR3 protein: ASRPTRRGTPYSNQPQH
V gene: TRBV5-4; J gene: TRBJ2-5; D gene: TRBD2; CDR3 protein: ASNLRSGGKTQY
V gene: TRBV7-2; J gene: TRBJ1-2; D gene: TRBD1; CDR3 protein: ASSSRDRAIYGYT